The source of this T cell receptor (beta chain) is a study of blood T cell repertoires in COVID-19. Looking at the study overall: The United States, Italy and Spain supplied acute and convalescent COVID-19 samples. T cells, B-cell-depleted T cells, or PBMCs supplied cDNA or gDNA.

Per the authors' pipeline: Researchers report that nucleated cell counts were estimated from reference gene primer amplification. The table came from immunoSEQ multiplex PCR; TCRdb's copy has only in-frame clones and leaves some out. V and J calls and clone size follow that table, whereas D and trimming were derived from the DNA. The sample lists approximately 80,000 clones; approximately 78% were seen once. Source material: peripheral blood. This TCR was sampled from a man aged 55 to 69 with acute or convalescent COVID-19.

The CDR3: CASSPEQVKQFF. CDR3 DNA: TGTGCCAGCTCCCCAGAGCAGGTTAAGCAGTTCTTC. This chain connects TRBV6-6 to TRBJ2-1, with unresolved D. Germline CDR1 MNHNY, CDR2 SVGAGI (reference sequence). V gave up 8 bases and J gave up 11 bases, with 16 bases separating them. The CDR3 sequence is 12 residues long.